A selection of T cell receptor beta chains follows, all from one sample in a study of radiation and T cells in renal cell carcinoma. Sequencing was performed with immunoSEQ multiplex PCR; in TCRdb, only in-frame clones are kept and a portion is missing. The table shows about 12,000 clones, with roughly 65% occurring only once. The sample was tumor tissue, taken from a patient whose treatment was nephrectomy without radiotherapy. The receptor source for this set is a woman of 80 years or more with renal cell carcinoma. CDR3s leave out the opening cysteine and the closing phenylalanine or tryptophan. The order of the fields is V gene, clone size, J gene, CDR3 protein. Clone size appears in some rows only: once, few, many, or a class for an expanded clone.

TRBV5-1	once	TRBJ2-5	ASSLAASAQETQY
TRBV6-5	once	TRBJ2-3	ASSYKRGPTDTQY
TRBV9	-	TRBJ1-1	ASSVEIGGLAF
TRBV7-2	-	TRBJ1-2	ASSLVAGVGTNYGYT
TRBV5-8	-	TRBJ2-4	ASSPAVVAKNIQY
TRBV7-6	medium-sized	TRBJ2-1	ASSLDGGGYNEQF
TRBV7-9	-	TRBJ2-5	ASSLTQGRETQY
TRBV5-4	-	TRBJ2-1	ASSSILSGGAVNEQF
TRBV18	-	TRBJ1-2	ASSPNGETNYGYT
TRBV6-1	-	TRBJ2-4	ASSVWSVRAKNIQY
TRBV10-2	few	TRBJ1-5	ASSEEEQPQH
TRBV5-6	-	TRBJ2-3	ASSSPGLKPDTQY
TRBV7-2	few	TRBJ2-7	ASSSLRGANYEQY
TRBV2	-	TRBJ1-1	ASRAGGSSRAAEAF
TRBV6-1	-	TRBJ1-6	ASGRDTDNSPLH
TRBV15	-	TRBJ1-6	ATSRGQGNSPLH
TRBV27	-	TRBJ1-5	ASSERRNQPQH
TRBV6-6	once	TRBJ1-2	ASSRVQDLNYGYT
TRBV6-6	-	TRBJ2-1	ASSYNGGENEQF
TRBV7-8	-	TRBJ2-3	ASSLQGTTDTQY
TRBV10-2	few	TRBJ1-6	ASSTGTGENSPLH
TRBV6-1	-	TRBJ1-5	ASSDYGQKDQPQH
TRBV5-4	-	TRBJ2-7	ASSPGRWVEQY
TRBV29-1	-	TRBJ2-3	SAGGGAQDTQY
TRBV10-2	few	TRBJ2-2	ASSARMNTGELF
TRBV10-3	-	TRBJ2-2	AISSQGKDTGELF
TRBV5-3	-	TRBJ2-2	ARSFSTGTSNTGELF
TRBV19	few	TRBJ1-1	ASSRGGQQGNTEAF
TRBV2	-	TRBJ1-5	ASSEGQGGQPQH
TRBV2	-	TRBJ2-1	ASTGQGILNYNEQF
TRBV9	-	TRBJ2-5	ASSVDSTRTQY
TRBV19	-	TRBJ1-1	ASSPGGNAEAF
TRBV11-2	few	TRBJ1-2	ASSPRLGDPYGYT
TRBV5-4	few	TRBJ2-4	ASSFDRVGAKNIQY
TRBV9	-	TRBJ1-3	ASSVAGAGNTIY
TRBV6-5	few	TRBJ2-2	ASTSPTGELF
TRBV7-2	few	TRBJ2-5	ASSLFGQAGTGTQY
TRBV2	-	TRBJ1-4	ASTLTGTGNEKLF